Presented here are 17 T cell receptor beta chains from one specimen sequenced in a study of cytomegalovirus exposure and HLA in healthy donors (TCRdb year 2017). The library was built by means of the immunoSEQ multiplex PCR assay. A mixture of 60 forward primers for TCR Vbeta segments and 13 reverse primers for TCR Jbeta segments was used in the multiplex PCR. TCRdb retrieved this table from immuneACCESS and kept in-frame rearrangements only. Not all clones are present; in checked studies, unresolved V genes account for under half, and no reason is known for the remainder. The sample records about 200,000 clones, 65% to 85% of which are singletons. The ten largest make up roughly 1.6% of the sample. The sample comprised PBMCs. All receptors derive from a man aged 45-65 years in good health and CMV-seronegative.

This clone came up a few times. The chain has TRBV2 and TRBJ2-7; 11 positions agree with TRBD1. Germline V gene data show CDR1 as SNHLY and CDR2 as FYNNEI. This CDR3 is 15 amino acids long. Trimming at V came to 4 bases and at J to 4 bases, leaving 6 bases not matched to a gene. The CDR3 loop reads CASSVGQGGRYEQYF. The CDR3 coding sequence is TGTGCCAGCAGTGTGGGACAGGGGGGAAGATACGAGCAGTACTTC.

The J gene is TRBJ2-3, the V gene TRBV10-1; D is unresolved. V was shortened by 0 bases and J by 1 base, with 11 bases between the two germline ends. The CDR3 length is 16 residues. CDR1 WNHNN and CDR2 SYGVQD come from the germline V gene (reference sequence). The CDR3 bases are TGCGCCAGCAGTGAGTCGCCCGGGTGCGGCACAGATACGCAGTATTTT. This encodes CASSESPGCGTDTQYF.

This chain uses TRBV9 with TRBJ2-1, with TRBD2 matching over 8 bases. Unmatched junction bases numbered 0, after V lost 0 bases and J lost 1 base. The CDR3 loop spans 15 amino acids. The germline V gene encodes CDR1 SGDLS and CDR2 YYNGEE. The CDR3 nucleotides are TGTGCCAGCAGCGTAGCGGGGGGGTCCTACAATGAGCAGTTCTTC. Translated: CASSVAGGSYNEQFF.

The V gene is TRBV7-9, the J gene TRBJ1-4, with 7 positions matching TRBD1. Germline V gene sequence: CDR1 SEHNR, CDR2 FQNEAQ (reference sequence). V trimming: 4 bases; J trimming: 7 bases; junction bases outside the gene matches: 3. The CDR3 has 13 amino acids. The CDR3 DNA sequence: TGTGCCAGCAGCTCGGGACAGTTTGAAAAACTGTTTTTT. Its protein is CASSSGQFEKLFF.

This rearrangement joins TRBV6-5 to TRBJ2-2, with D unresolved. The CDR3 is 11 residues long. Per the germline V gene, CDR1 is MNHEY and CDR2 is SVGAGI. V shed 8 bases and J shed 3 bases, with 4 bases lying between them. CDR3 DNA: TGTGCCAGCCGAGACACCGGGGAGCTGTTTTTT. Amino acids: CASRDTGELFF.

The rearrangement links TRBV27 to TRBJ2-7; TRBD1 aligns across 10 bases. Germline V lookup: CDR1 MNHEY, CDR2 SMNVEV (reference sequence). Germline trimming cut 5 bases from V and 4 bases from J; bases unmatched to any gene: 5. This CDR3 has 14 amino acids. Here the CDR3 reads CASSPRQGAYEQYF. The DNA of the CDR3 is TGTGCCAGCAGTCCACGACAGGGGGCATACGAGCAGTACTTC.

The gene calls are TRBV27 and TRBJ2-3; D call uncertain. The germline V and J ends were trimmed by 3 bases and 4 bases, with 5 bases remaining between them. The V gene's germline CDR1 is MNHEY and CDR2 SMNVEV (reference sequence). The CDR3 contains 12 residues. CDR3 region: CASSFLADTQYF. CDR3 nucleotides: TGTGCCAGCAGTTTTCTCGCAGATACGCAGTATTTT.

The V call is TRBV18, the J call TRBJ1-6; weak D call: TRBD1 (5 bases). This CDR3 contains 13 residues. Trimming took 2 bases from V and 9 from J, leaving 8 bases between them. CDR1 is KGHSH, CDR2 LQKENI, per germline. CDR3 protein: CASSPIGGSPLHF. The CDR3, as DNA: TGTGCCAGCTCACCAATCGGGGGTTCACCCCTCCACTTT.

This sequence joins TRBV18 and TRBJ1-2, with D hard to call. The CDR3 spans 13 residues. Trimming left V 6 bases short and J 8 bases short, with 16 bases between. CDR1 is KGHSH and CDR2 is LQKENI in the germline V gene. In DNA form, the CDR3 reads TGTGCCAGCTCCCTCCGCGAGAGGCAGGGCTACACCTTC. Protein sequence: CASSLRERQGYTF. Full variable domain (outside the CDR3, taken from reference TRBV18 and TRBJ1-2): NAGVMQNPRHLVRRRGQEARLRCSPMKGHSHVYWYRQLPEEGLKFMVYLQKENIIDESGMPKERFSAEFPKEGPSILRIQQVVRGDSAAYFCASSLRERQGYTFGSGTRLTVV.

In DNA, the CDR3 is TGCGCCAGCAGCTTGAATGGCCAACAAGAGACCCAGTACTTC. Its protein product is CASSLNGQQETQYF. V is TRBV5-1 and J is TRBJ2-5; no reliable D call. The CDR3 has 14 residues. Trimming pared 1 base from V and 2 bases from J, leaving 9 bases between. The germline gives CDR1 SGHRS, CDR2 YFSETQ.

With respect to this clone: Other DNA sequences in the sample encode the same CDR3. The chain uses TRBV5-1 and TRBJ2-3, with 13 bases that match TRBD2. The germline gives CDR1 SGHRS, CDR2 YFSETQ. V lost 3 bases to trimming and J lost 2 bases; unmatched junction nucleotides: 3. This CDR3 region has 16 residues. Written as DNA, the CDR3 is TGCGCCAGCAGCTCGGGACTAGCGGGGTCCACAGATACGCAGTATTTT. This encodes CASSSGLAGSTDTQYF.

The rearrangement links TRBV28 to TRBJ2-7, with TRBD2 matching over 9 bases. From germline, CDR1 is MDHEN and CDR2 SYDVKM. The length of the CDR3 is 16 residues. J gave up 0 bases and V 4 bases, and 7 bases lay outside the gene matches. This CDR3 is CASSSPSSGASYEQYF. The CDR3 DNA reads as TGTGCCAGCAGTTCCCCCTCTAGCGGGGCCTCCTACGAGCAGTACTTC.

The chain is built from TRBV20-1 and TRBJ2-3, with D maybe TRBD2 (6 bases). Germline lookup yields CDR1 DFQATT and CDR2 SNEGSKA (reference sequence). CDR3 length: 11 residues. Trimming shortened V by 7 bases and J by 5 bases, and 10 bases separated the two germline ends. The CDR3 sequence: CSGDLGDTQYF. Here the CDR3 DNA reads TGCAGTGGGGACTTGGGAGATACGCAGTATTTT.

The chain combines TRBV19 with TRBJ1-2; D gene uncertain. The CDR3 runs 16 residues. V dropped 5 bases and J dropped 4 bases, with 20 bases sitting between them. Per the germline V gene, CDR1 is LNHDA and CDR2 is SQIVND (reference sequence). The CDR3 DNA reads TGTGCCAGTAGTGTTCGCCCTCTTCGAGGTGGCTATGGCTACACCTTC. Its translation: CASSVRPLRGGYGYTF. Based on the CDR3 plus reference TRBV19 and TRBJ1-2, the full variable domain is DGGITQSPKYLFRKEGQNVTLSCEQNLNHDAMYWYRQDPGQGLRLIYYSQIVNDFQKGDIAEGYSVSREKKESFPLTVTSAQKNPTAFYLCASSVRPLRGGYGYTFGSGTRLTVV.

The gene calls are TRBV9 and TRBJ1-2, with D possibly being TRBD1 (6 bases). This CDR3 contains 15 residues. V lost 4 bases and J 3 bases, leaving 16 bases between the germline ends. Germline assignment: CDR1 SGDLS and CDR2 YYNGEE. CDR3 in DNA: TGTGCCAGCAGCCCAAACAGGGCCCCCTACTATGGCTACACCTTC. Its protein product is CASSPNRAPYYGYTF.

In its sample, this clone was seen a few times. The CDR3 protein is CASTPRDRGTYEQYF. CDR3 DNA sequence: TGTGCCAGCACACCTCGGGACAGGGGAACATACGAGCAGTACTTC. J is TRBJ2-7 and V is TRBV19; 10 bases align to TRBD1. The CDR3 consists of 15 residues. Unmatched junction bases numbered 12, after V lost 9 bases and J lost 4 bases. Germline CDR1 is LNHDA and CDR2 is SQIVND (reference sequence).

This clone has a handful of counts. The sample has other DNA sequences that encode this CDR3 too. The chain recombines TRBV4-2 with TRBJ1-3, with a tentative D call TRBD1 (5 bases). V was clipped by 1 base and J by 2 bases, with 9 bases between them. The CDR3 contains 15 residues. Germline lookup yields CDR1 LGHNA and CDR2 YNFKEQ. The CDR3 protein is CASSQAGGAGNTIYF. As DNA, the CDR3 is TGTGCCAGCAGCCAAGCGGGGGGTGCTGGAAACACCATATATTTT.